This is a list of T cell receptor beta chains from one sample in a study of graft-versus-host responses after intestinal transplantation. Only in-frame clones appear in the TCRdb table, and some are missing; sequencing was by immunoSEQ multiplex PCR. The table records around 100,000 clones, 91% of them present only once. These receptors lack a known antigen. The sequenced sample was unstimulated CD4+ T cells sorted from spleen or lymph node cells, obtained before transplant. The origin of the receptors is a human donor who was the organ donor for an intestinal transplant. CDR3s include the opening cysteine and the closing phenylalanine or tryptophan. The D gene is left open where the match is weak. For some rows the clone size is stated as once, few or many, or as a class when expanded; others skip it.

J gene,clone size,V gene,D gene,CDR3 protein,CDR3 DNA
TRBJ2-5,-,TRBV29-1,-,CSVDTGTPRETQYF,TGCAGCGTCGACACCGGGACTCCCCGTGAGACCCAGTACTTC
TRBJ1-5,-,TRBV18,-,CASSPDRSPNQPQHF,TGTGCCAGCTCACCAGACAGATCCCCTAATCAGCCCCAGCATTTT
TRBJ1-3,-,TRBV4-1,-,CASSANRVSGSGNTIYF,TGCGCCAGCAGCGCGAATAGGGTTAGCGGCTCTGGAAACACCATATATTTT
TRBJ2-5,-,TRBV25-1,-,CASSELAGIRETQYF,TGTGCCAGCAGTGAATTGGCAGGGATACGGGAGACCCAGTACTTC
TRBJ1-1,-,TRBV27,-,CASSLARGHGLPEAFF,TGTGCCAGCAGTTTAGCAAGGGGACACGGTTTGCCTGAAGCTTTCTTT
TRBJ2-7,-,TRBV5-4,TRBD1,CASSRGQASYEQYF,TGTGCCAGCAGCCGGGGACAGGCCTCCTACGAGCAGTACTTC
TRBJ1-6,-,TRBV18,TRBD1,CASSPLGTANSPLHF,TGTGCCAGCTCACCACTGGGGACAGCTAATTCACCCCTCCACTTT
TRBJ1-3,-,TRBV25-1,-,CASSPKGNTIYF,TGTGCCAGCAGTCCAAAGGGGAACACCATATATTTT
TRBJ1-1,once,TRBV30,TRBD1,CAWTKGAMGTEAFF,TGTGCCTGGACCAAGGGGGCTATGGGCACTGAAGCTTTCTTT
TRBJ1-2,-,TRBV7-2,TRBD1,CASSKTGGEAYGYTF,TGTGCCAGCAGCAAGACAGGGGGTGAGGCCTATGGCTACACCTTC
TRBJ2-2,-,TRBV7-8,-,CASSLIAEGDTGELFF,TGTGCCAGCAGCTTAATTGCAGAAGGAGACACCGGGGAGCTGTTTTTT
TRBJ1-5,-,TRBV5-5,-,CASSLVGGGHQPQHF,TGTGCCAGCAGCTTGGTAGGTGGGGGCCATCAGCCCCAGCATTTT
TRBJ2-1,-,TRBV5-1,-,CASSLERGMGYNEQFF,TGCGCCAGCAGCTTGGAACGGGGTATGGGTTACAATGAGCAGTTCTTC
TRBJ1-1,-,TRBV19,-,CASSINRYSEAFF,TGTGCCAGTAGTATTAACCGGTACAGTGAAGCTTTCTTT
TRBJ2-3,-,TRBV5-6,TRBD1,CASSLPGTGADTQYF,TGTGCCAGCAGCTTGCCCGGGACAGGAGCAGATACGCAGTATTTT
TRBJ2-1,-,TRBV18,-,CASSSRVRGMDEQFF,TGTGCCAGCTCATCCCGGGTTAGGGGTATGGATGAGCAGTTCTTC
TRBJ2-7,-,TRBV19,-,CASSPVGGRYEQYF,TGTGCCAGTAGCCCGGTTGGGGGCCGCTACGAGCAGTACTTC
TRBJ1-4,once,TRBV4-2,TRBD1,CASSPPRGLGEKLFF,TGTGCCAGCAGCCCACCTAGGGGGCTGGGGGAAAAACTGTTTTTT
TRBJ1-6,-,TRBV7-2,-,CASSWSPRGNSPLHF,TGTGCCAGCAGCTGGAGCCCCAGGGGTAATTCACCCCTCCACTTT
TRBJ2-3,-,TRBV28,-,CASSTGGSTDTQYF,TGTGCCAGCAGTACGGGGGGCAGCACAGATACGCAGTATTTT
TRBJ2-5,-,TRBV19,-,CASSIAGETQYF,TGTGCCAGTAGTATAGCGGGGGAGACCCAGTACTTC
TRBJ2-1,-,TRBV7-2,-,CASSLVRGRGYNEQFF,TGTGCCAGCAGCTTAGTACGGGGTCGCGGCTACAATGAGCAGTTCTTC
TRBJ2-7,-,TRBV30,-,CALTVSSYEQYF,TGTGCCTTGACAGTGAGCTCCTACGAGCAGTACTTC
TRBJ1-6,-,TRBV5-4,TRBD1,CASSRQGDYNSPLHF,TGTGCCAGCAGCCGCCAGGGGGATTATAATTCACCCCTCCACTTT
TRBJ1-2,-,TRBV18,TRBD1,CASSRGQGEGYGYTF,TGTGCCAGCTCCCGGGGACAGGGGGAAGGCTATGGCTACACCTTC
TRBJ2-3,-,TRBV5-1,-,CASIIFGDTQYF,TGCGCCAGCATCATATTCGGGGATACGCAGTATTTT
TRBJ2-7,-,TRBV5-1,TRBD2,CASSLAGGTYEQYF,TGCGCCAGCAGCTTAGCGGGGGGTACCTACGAGCAGTACTTC
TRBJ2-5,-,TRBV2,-,CASSERRGWETQYF,TGTGCCAGCAGTGAACGGCGGGGATGGGAGACCCAGTACTTC
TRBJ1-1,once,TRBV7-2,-,CASRSQTTANLFAFF,TGTGCCAGCAGATCCCAAACTACTGCAAACTTGTTTGCTTTCTTT
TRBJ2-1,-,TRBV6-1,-,CASSVVLMGGTNEQFF,TGTGCCAGCAGTGTAGTTCTTATGGGGGGAACGAATGAGCAGTTCTTC
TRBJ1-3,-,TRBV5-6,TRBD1,CASSLIPTGTGNTIYF,TGTGCCAGCAGCTTGATCCCGACAGGGACTGGAAACACCATATATTTT
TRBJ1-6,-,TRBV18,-,CASSPRTANYNSPLHF,TGTGCCAGCTCACCTAGGACAGCTAATTATAATTCACCCCTCCACTTT
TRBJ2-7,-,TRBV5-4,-,CASSRFGYYYEQYF,TGTGCCAGCAGCCGCTTCGGGTACTACTACGAGCAGTACTTC
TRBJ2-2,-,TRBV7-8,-,CATTRRTKGLGELFF,TGTGCCACAACCCGTAGAACTAAGGGACTCGGGGAGCTGTTTTTT
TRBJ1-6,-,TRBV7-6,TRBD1,CASSLVAGGVDSPLHF,TGTGCCAGCAGCTTAGTCGCAGGGGGCGTGGATTCACCCCTCCACTTT
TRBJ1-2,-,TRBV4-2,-,CASSQEGTASNYGYTF,TGTGCCAGCAGCCAAGAGGGCACAGCAAGCAACTATGGCTACACCTTC
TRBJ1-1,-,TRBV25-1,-,CASSELGAGTEAFF,TGTGCCAGCAGTGAACTGGGGGCAGGCACTGAAGCTTTCTTT
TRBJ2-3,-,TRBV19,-,CASSPLGGAITDTQYF,TGTGCCAGTAGTCCACTTGGGGGGGCCATCACAGATACGCAGTATTTT
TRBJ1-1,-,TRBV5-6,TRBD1,CASSLFQGAVGTEAFF,TGTGCCAGCAGCTTGTTTCAGGGGGCCGTTGGAACTGAAGCTTTCTTT
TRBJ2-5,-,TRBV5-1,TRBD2,CASSWPTSGGPKRETQYF,TGCGCCAGCAGCTGGCCAACTAGCGGGGGGCCAAAGAGGGAGACCCAGTACTTC
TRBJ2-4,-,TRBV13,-,CASSSDGPGIQYF,TGTGCCAGCAGCTCCGACGGTCCAGGGATTCAGTACTTC
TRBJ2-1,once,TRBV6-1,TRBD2,CASSRAGGLYNEQFF,TGTGCCAGCAGTCGAGCGGGGGGGCTGTACAATGAGCAGTTCTTC
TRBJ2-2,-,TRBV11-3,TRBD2,CASSPGLVSDTGELFF,TGTGCCAGCAGCCCCGGACTAGTTTCGGACACCGGGGAGCTGTTTTTT
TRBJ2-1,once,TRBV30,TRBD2,CAWSLWERGNNEQFF,TGTGCCTGGAGCCTCTGGGAGCGGGGAAACAATGAGCAGTTCTTC
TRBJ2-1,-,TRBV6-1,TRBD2,CASSAERGISYEQFF,TGTGCCAGCAGTGCGGAGCGGGGGATCAGTTATGAGCAGTTCTTC
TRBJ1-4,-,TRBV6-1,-,CASSDPHEKLFF,TGTGCCAGCAGTGATCCTCATGAAAAACTGTTTTTT
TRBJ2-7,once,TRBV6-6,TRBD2,CASRLLAGGTYEQYF,TGTGCCAGCAGACTACTAGCGGGGGGTACCTACGAGCAGTACTTC
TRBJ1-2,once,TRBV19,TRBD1,CASSNPLRDRASGYTF,TGTGCCAGTAGTAACCCCCTCCGGGACAGGGCCTCTGGCTACACCTTC
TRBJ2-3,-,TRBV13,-,CASSQRTSTDTQYF,TGTGCCAGCAGCCAACGGACTAGCACAGATACGCAGTATTTT
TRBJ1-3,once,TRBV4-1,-,CASSQDPLGGSGNTIYF,TGCGCCAGCAGCCAAGACCCGCTGGGGGGATCTGGAAACACCATATATTTT
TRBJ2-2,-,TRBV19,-,CASSIKASISSGELFF,TGTGCCAGTAGTATAAAGGCTAGCATTAGTTCCGGGGAGCTGTTTTTT
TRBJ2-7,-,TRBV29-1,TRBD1,CSVTDGTVYEQYF,TGCAGCGTCACTGACGGGACAGTCTACGAGCAGTACTTC
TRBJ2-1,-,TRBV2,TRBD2,CASSGLLLAGGPDDEQFF,TGTGCCAGCAGTGGCCTATTACTAGCGGGGGGGCCGGACGATGAGCAGTTCTTC
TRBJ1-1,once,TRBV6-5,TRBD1,CASSYRGPNTEAFF,TGTGCCAGCAGTTACAGGGGGCCCAACACTGAAGCTTTCTTT